Listed here are 27 T cell receptor beta chains from one sample, sequenced in a study of shared clonotypes between healthy human individuals. TCRdb's table, derived via immunoSEQ multiplex PCR, lists solely in-frame clones and lacks some. The sample holds approximately 500,000 clones, 70% to 80% seen once. The sequenced sample consisted of PBMCs. The receptors were gathered from a woman in her thirties or forties in good health. Some clones in this sample may be carry-over from other donors' samples.

A word on this clone: The sample carries other DNA sequences with the same CDR3. V gene TRBV4-3 combines with J gene TRBJ1-2; tentative D call: TRBD1 (5 bases). Per germline, CDR1 LGHNA and CDR2 YSLEER. This CDR3 spans 14 amino acids. V was shortened by 2 bases and J by 2 bases, with 9 bases between the two germline ends. CDR3 protein: CASSQPGANYGYTF. The CDR3 DNA sequence: TGCGCCAGCAGCCAACCCGGGGCCAACTATGGCTACACCTTC.

This clone was seen a handful of times. V gene TRBV10-3 combines with J gene TRBJ2-7; D might be TRBD1 or TRBD2, each matching 5 bases. The V gene's germline CDR1 is ENHRY and CDR2 SYGVKD. The CDR3 sequence is 13 residues long. V lost 10 bases and J 4 bases, leaving 17 bases between the germline ends. The CDR3 region is CATTRDPNYEQYF. The CDR3, as DNA: TGTGCCACCACCCGGGACCCAAATTACGAGCAGTACTTC.

This chain links TRBV18 with TRBJ1-2; D remains unclear. Germline V CDR1 and CDR2: KGHSH, LQKENI. Trimming left V 3 bases short and J 4 bases short, with 12 bases between. The CDR3 consists of 14 residues. This CDR3 reads CASSPGMAPYGYTF. In nucleotides, the CDR3 is TGTGCCAGCTCACCGGGAATGGCTCCCTATGGCTACACCTTC.

The V and J genes are TRBV28 and TRBJ1-6; TRBD1 is a possible D gene (5 bases). Between the trimmed V and J ends, which lost 7 bases and 7 bases, there was a span of 14 bases. There are 14 residues in the CDR3. Looked up from germline, CDR1 is MDHEN and CDR2 is SYDVKM. CDR3 bases: TGTGCCAGCATTCCGGGTCAGGGCAATTCACCCCTCCACTTT. Amino acids: CASIPGQGNSPLHF.

V usage is TRBV27 and J usage is TRBJ1-1; D perhaps matches TRBD1 (5 bases). V was pared by 8 bases and J by 4 bases, with 14 bases between. Per the germline V gene, CDR1 is MNHEY and CDR2 is SMNVEV (reference sequence). The CDR3 covers 13 residues. This CDR3 reads CASGNQGRTEAFF. DNA of the CDR3: TGTGCCAGCGGTAATCAGGGTCGCACTGAAGCTTTCTTT.

The chain is built from TRBV6-1 and TRBJ2-1; D unclear. V lost 5 bases to trimming and J lost 3 bases, with 14 bases between them. The CDR3 runs 15 residues. The V gene's germline CDR1 is MNHNS and CDR2 SASEGT. This CDR3 reads CASSWEILDYNEQFF. The CDR3 region has the DNA TGTGCCAGCAGTTGGGAAATCTTGGACTACAATGAGCAGTTCTTC.

The V call is TRBV5-4, the J call TRBJ2-2; a possible D gene is TRBD2 (5 bases). The V and J ends lost 4 bases and 4 bases respectively, with 17 bases between them. The germline V gene has CDR1 SGHNT and CDR2 YYREEE (reference sequence). CDR3 size: 16 residues. The CDR3 spells CASSVNRGAITGELFF. The DNA of the CDR3 is TGTGCCAGCAGCGTGAACCGGGGAGCGATCACCGGGGAGCTGTTTTTT.

This clone has more than one count but fewer than ten. The chain uses TRBV6-6 and TRBJ1-1; the D is unclear. The germline V and J ends were trimmed by 2 bases and 6 bases, with 7 bases remaining between them. This CDR3 has 12 residues. CDR1 and CDR2 (germline): MNHNY, SVGAGI (reference sequence). The CDR3 DNA is TGTGCCAGCAGTTACCCAACGGCTGAAGCTTTCTTT. Residues: CASSYPTAEAFF.

The V gene is TRBV11-3, the J gene TRBJ2-2; a possible D gene is TRBD1 (5 bases). V shed 4 bases and J shed 5 bases, with 14 bases lying between them. Looked up from germline, CDR1 is SGHNT and CDR2 is YENEEA. There are 15 residues in the CDR3. CDR3 amino acids: CASSSGRVRTGELFF. CDR3 DNA sequence: TGTGCCAGCAGCTCGGGCAGGGTGAGGACCGGGGAGCTGTTTTTT.

V usage is TRBV11-3 and J usage is TRBJ1-5; TRBD1 agrees at 11 bases. The CDR3 contains 14 residues. Germline-derived CDR1 and CDR2 are SGHNT and YENEEA. V gave up 5 bases and J gave up 6 bases; unmatched junction bases: 3. CDR3 sequence: CASSRDRGTQPQHF. The CDR3 region has the DNA TGTGCCAGCAGCCGGGACAGGGGGACTCAGCCCCAGCATTTT.

As for this clone: The identical CDR3 is also encoded by other nucleotide sequences in the sample. This sequence joins TRBV25-1 and TRBJ1-1; no clear D. The CDR3 covers 11 residues. Germline values: CDR1 MGHDK, CDR2 SYGVNS. V lost 3 bases, J lost 5 bases, and 4 bases lay in between. The CDR3 DNA sequence: TGTGCCAGCAGTGAGAATACTGAAGCTTTCTTT. It translates to CASSENTEAFF. Filled out from reference TRBV25-1 and TRBJ1-1, the complete variable domain reads EADIYQTPRYLVIGTGKKITLECSQTMGHDKMYWYQQDPGMELHLIHYSYGVNSTEKGDLSSESTVSRIRTEHFPLTLESARPSHTSQYLCASSENTEAFFGQGTRLTVV.

This chain connects TRBV21-1 to TRBJ2-1; the table's D call TRBD2 went unverified against the DNA. TRBV21-1 is classified as a pseudogene. The CDR3 totals 15 residues. The CDR3 DNA is TGTGCCAGCAGCAAAAGCGGGAGGGACTACAATGAGCAGTTCTTC. It specifies CASSKSGRDYNEQFF.

The chain recombines TRBV7-6 with TRBJ2-3; a weak D match, TRBD1 (5 bases). CDR1 is SGHVS, CDR2 FNYEAQ, per germline. The CDR3 spans 15 residues. V was cut by 4 bases and J by 0 bases, with 11 bases left in between. This CDR3 reads CASSSTGASTDTQYF. DNA of the CDR3: TGTGCCAGCAGCTCCACAGGTGCTAGCACAGATACGCAGTATTTT.

The J gene is TRBJ1-2, the V gene TRBV27; 9 bases line up with TRBD1. Germline loops: CDR1 MNHEY, CDR2 SMNVEV (reference sequence). V gave up 4 bases and J gave up 1 base; unmatched junction bases: 13. CDR3 size: 18 residues. CDR3 in DNA: TGTGCCAGCAGTTCGGCCCGGGACAGGGTACGGGGTAACTATGGCTACACCTTC. This gives the protein CASSSARDRVRGNYGYTF.

The V gene is TRBV6-5, the J gene TRBJ2-3; 7 nucleotides match TRBD2. This CDR3 spans 13 amino acids. Germline V CDR1 and CDR2: MNHEY, SVGAGI. V trimming: 7 bases; J trimming: 5 bases; junction bases outside the gene matches: 6. The CDR3: CASKWGGEDTQYF. CDR3 nucleotides: TGTGCCAGCAAGTGGGGAGGGGAAGATACGCAGTATTTT.

J is TRBJ2-5 and V is TRBV28, with 11 bases fitting TRBD2. The ends lost 5 bases at V and 5 bases at J; junction bases unmatched: 7. Germline V gives CDR1 MDHEN, CDR2 SYDVKM. This CDR3 has 15 amino acids. CDR3 in DNA: TGTGCCAGCAGTCTACCTAGCGGGAGGTGGGAGACCCAGTACTTC. Residues: CASSLPSGRWETQYF.

The chain has TRBV12-5 and TRBJ2-3; 11 nucleotides agree with TRBD2. The J segment lost 4 bases and the V segment lost 1 base, leaving 4 bases of the junction unmatched. The CDR3 spans 16 residues. CDR1 is LGHNT and CDR2 is FRNRAP in the germline V gene. The CDR3 here is CASGLGLAGGADTQYF. The CDR3, as DNA: TGTGCTAGTGGTTTGGGGTTAGCGGGAGGGGCAGATACGCAGTATTTT.

V is TRBV27 and J is TRBJ2-1; the match to TRBD2 covers 9 bases. The V and J ends lost 2 bases and 2 bases, in that order; junction bases with no gene match: 4. Germline V lookup: CDR1 MNHEY, CDR2 SMNVEV (reference sequence). CDR3 size: 16 residues. The DNA of the CDR3 is TGTGCCAGCAGTTTAGGTCTAGCGGGAACCTACAATGAGCAGTTCTTC. Its translation: CASSLGLAGTYNEQFF.

This chain links TRBV29-1 with TRBJ2-5; D is possibly TRBD2 (6 bases). The germline V gene has CDR1 SQVTM and CDR2 ANQGSEA. This CDR3 is 12 amino acids long. V lost 4 bases and J lost 4, with 10 bases in between. In DNA form, the CDR3 reads TGCAGCGTTGGGGTGGGAGGAGAGACCCAGTACTTC. Protein sequence: CSVGVGGETQYF.

Only one count was recorded for this clone. The chain recombines TRBV5-1 with TRBJ2-7, with 9 positions matching TRBD2. Trimming removed 3 bases from V and 5 bases from J; junction bases left unmatched: 12. The CDR3 spans 16 residues. Germline CDR1 is SGHRS and CDR2 is YFSETQ. This CDR3 is CASSSGDRLAGNEQYF. The CDR3 DNA reads TGCGCCAGCAGCTCAGGAGACCGGCTAGCGGGAAACGAGCAGTACTTC.

The rearrangement links TRBV11-2 to TRBJ2-7, with a possible D match to TRBD1 (6 bases). This CDR3 is 15 amino acids long. CDR1 and CDR2 from the germline V gene are SGHAT and FQNNGV. Trimming cost V 4 bases and J 7 bases, with 20 bases left between them. In DNA, the CDR3 is TGTGCCAGCAGCTCGACCGGGACAAGGGGCCAGGAGCAGTACTTC. This sequence encodes CASSSTGTRGQEQYF.

This clone was counted between two and nine times. The CDR3 is CASSPSNSNQPQHF. CDR3 in DNA: TGTGCCAGCTCACCATCCAATAGCAATCAGCCCCAGCATTTT. The rearrangement links TRBV18 to TRBJ1-5; no clear D. Germline loops: CDR1 KGHSH, CDR2 LQKENI. This CDR3 is 14 amino acids long. Deletions cut 2 bases from V and 0 bases from J, with 5 bases between.

The chain is built from TRBV5-6 and TRBJ2-7, with D tentatively TRBD1 or TRBD2 (7 bases each). The CDR3 is 15 residues long. Between the trimmed V and J ends, which lost 0 bases and 4 bases, there was a span of 14 bases. CDR1 and CDR2 (germline): SGHDT, YYEEEE. CDR3 sequence: CASSLGYQGGYEQYF. CDR3 DNA: TGTGCCAGCAGCTTGGGTTATCAGGGGGGGTACGAGCAGTACTTC.

Here the CDR3 DNA reads TGCGCCAGCAGCTTTGGGACAGCACTCTACGAGCAGTACTTC. This translates into CASSFGTALYEQYF. J is TRBJ2-7 and V is TRBV5-1, with TRBD1 identical over 7 bases. This CDR3 is 14 amino acids long. The germline CDR1 and CDR2 sequences are SGHRS and YFSETQ. Trimming removed 2 bases from V and 3 bases from J; junction bases left unmatched: 5.

V and J are TRBV14 and TRBJ2-2; 11 bases map to TRBD2. The CDR3 consists of 15 residues. CDR1 SGHDN and CDR2 FVKESK come from the germline V gene. With V trimmed by 2 bases and J by 5 bases, 1 base remained unmatched. This chain's CDR3 is CASSQTSGSTGELFF. CDR3 DNA: TGTGCCAGCAGCCAAACTAGCGGGAGTACCGGGGAGCTGTTTTTT. Drawing the rest from reference TRBV14 and TRBJ2-2, the complete variable domain is EAGVTQFPSHSVIEKGQTVTLRCDPISGHDNLYWYRRVMGKEIKFLLHFVKESKQDESGMPNNRFLAERTGGTYSTLKVQPAELEDSGVYFCASSQTSGSTGELFFGEGSRLTVL.

There are a few counts of this clone. J is TRBJ1-5 and V is TRBV7-8; TRBD1 is a possible D gene (6 bases). The CDR3 length is 16 residues. The V gene's germline CDR1 is SGHVS and CDR2 FQNEAQ. The ends were cut back, 2 bases at V and 2 bases at J, with 13 bases in the middle. In DNA form, the CDR3 reads TGTGCCAGCAGCTTATTGGGGGGCTGGGGCAATCAGCCCCAGCATTTT. Protein: CASSLLGGWGNQPQHF.

The rearrangement links TRBV30 to TRBJ2-5, with TRBD2 identical over 7 bases. The J segment lost 2 bases and the V segment lost 1 base, leaving 4 bases of the junction unmatched. Germline loops: CDR1 GTSNPN, CDR2 SVGIG (reference sequence). The CDR3 runs to 14 residues. CDR3 bases: TGTGCCTGGAGTGGGGGGGGAGGGCAAGAGACCCAGTACTTC. It specifies CAWSGGGGQETQYF.